Below, 23 T cell receptor beta chains from the same sample are listed, as sequenced in a study of T cells after yellow fever vaccination. MiXCR was run by TCRdb on the 5' RACE reads, yielding one entry per CDR3 protein. The sample contains 450,000 to 550,000 distinct CDR3 sequences, 21% of which appear only once. Sequences were derived from PBMCs, sampled roughly 20 days after the first yellow fever vaccination. These TCRs come from a man younger than 30 who received the YFV17D yellow fever vaccine.

The V call is TRBV7-3, the J call TRBJ2-5; a possible D gene is TRBD2 (6 bases). Germline CDR1 SGHTA, CDR2 FQGTGA. The CDR3 totals 13 residues. Trimming left V 5 bases short and J 5 bases short, with 12 bases between. CDR3 sequence: CASSAGSLETQYF. Here the CDR3 DNA reads TGTGCCAGCAGCGCGGGGTCATTGGAGACCCAGTACTTC. The full variable domain, with the rest looked up from reference TRBV7-3 and TRBJ2-5, is GAGVSQTPSNKVTEKGKYVELRCDPISGHTALYWYRQSLGQGPEFLIYFQGTGAADDSGLPNDRFFAVRPEGSVSTLKIQRTERGDSAVYLCASSAGSLETQYFGPGTRLLVL.

This clonotype occurred a few times. This chain connects TRBV18 to TRBJ2-2, with D possibly being TRBD1 or TRBD2 (5 bases each). Trimming took off 3 bases at V and 9 bases at J, with 23 bases between the two ends. Germline V gives CDR1 KGHSH, CDR2 LQKENI. This CDR3 has 17 amino acids. The DNA of the CDR3 is TGTGCCAGCTCACCGCCACCCCGGGACGGATATACCCGGGAGCTGTTTTTT. It encodes CASSPPPRDGYTRELFF.

This clonotype has only a few counts. The gene calls are TRBV11-2 and TRBJ2-3, with D unresolved. The CDR3 runs 11 residues. Looked up from germline, CDR1 is SGHAT and CDR2 is FQNNGV. V dropped 11 bases and J dropped 6 bases, with 12 bases sitting between them. CDR3 loop: CAVELGDTQYF. In DNA, the CDR3 is TGTGCCGTCGAACTCGGGGATACGCAGTATTTT.

This chain links TRBV15 with TRBJ2-7; the match to TRBD1 covers 9 bases. From germline, CDR1 is LNHNV and CDR2 YYDKDF (reference sequence). V trimming: 6 bases; J trimming: 7 bases; junction bases outside the gene matches: 10. CDR3 length: 14 residues. The CDR3 nucleotides are TGTGCCACCAGGCATTACAGGGGGCGTGGAGAGCAGTACTTC. It encodes CATRHYRGRGEQYF.

The V gene is TRBV7-9, the J gene TRBJ1-4, with TRBD1 identical over 7 bases. This CDR3 comprises 14 residues. CDR1 is SEHNR, CDR2 FQNEAQ, per germline (reference sequence). V was clipped by 2 bases and J by 8 bases; unmatched bases: 5. In DNA, the CDR3 is TGTGCCAGCAGCTTAACAGGGGAAGGAGAAAAACTGTTTTTT. It translates to CASSLTGEGEKLFF.

The rearrangement links TRBV5-1 to TRBJ1-2; D ambiguous. The CDR3 extends over 14 amino acids. Trimming took 1 base from V and 4 from J, leaving 11 bases between them. Per the germline V gene, CDR1 is SGHRS and CDR2 is YFSETQ. CDR3 region: CASSLSRPIYGYTF. The CDR3 DNA reads TGCGCCAGCAGCTTGAGCAGGCCTATCTATGGCTACACCTTC.

The chain links TRBV28 to TRBJ2-5; D ambiguous. Between the trimmed V and J ends, which lost 6 bases and 2 bases, there was a span of 22 bases. Germline V gene data show CDR1 as MDHEN and CDR2 as SYDVKM. This CDR3 region has 17 residues. This CDR3 reads CASRLPTGRGLQETQYF. The CDR3 DNA reads TGTGCCAGCAGACTACCCACCGGCCGTGGTCTTCAAGAGACCCAGTACTTC.

V and J are TRBV6-2 or TRBV6-3 and TRBJ2-7; D is possibly TRBD1 (6 bases). Germline V gene lookup returns CDR1 MNHEY and CDR2 SVGEGT. Trimming cost V 4 bases and J 9 bases, with 10 bases left between them. This CDR3 is built from 11 residues. As DNA, the CDR3 is TGTGCCAGCAGTTCTACAGGGAGGCAGTACGTC. Protein: CASSSTGRQYV.

The rearrangement joins TRBV4-2 to TRBJ2-7; the match to TRBD2 covers 8 bases. CDR1 is LGHNA, CDR2 YNFKEQ, per germline. This CDR3 spans 15 amino acids. Trimming took 1 base from V and 2 from J; bases not matched to a gene: 4. The CDR3 is CASSQGGLAAYEQYF. As DNA, the CDR3 is TGTGCCAGCAGCCAAGGAGGACTAGCCGCCTACGAGCAGTACTTC.

This clonotype was seen repeatedly, ten times or more. This chain links TRBV20-1 with TRBJ2-2; 8 bases map to TRBD2. With 0 bases clipped from V and 0 bases from J, the junction kept 0 bases outside the gene matches. The CDR3 totals 15 residues. Germline V gene lookup returns CDR1 DFQATT and CDR2 SNEGSKA (reference sequence). DNA for the CDR3: TGCAGTGCTAGAGAGCGGGGGGCGAACACCGGGGAGCTGTTTTTT. This encodes CSARERGANTGELFF.

In its sample, this clonotype was seen a few times. The chain joins TRBV2 to TRBJ2-3; TRBD2 aligns across 8 bases. The germline CDR1 and CDR2 sequences are SNHLY and FYNNEI. This CDR3 has 16 residues. J gave up 5 bases and V 5 bases, and 12 bases lay outside the gene matches. CDR3 protein: CASSSPRGGAKDTQYF. In nucleotides, the CDR3 is TGTGCCAGCAGTTCCCCCCGGGGGGGAGCAAAAGATACGCAGTATTTT. The full variable domain, with the rest looked up from reference TRBV2 and TRBJ2-3, is EPEVTQTPSHQVTQMGQEVILRCVPISNHLYFYWYRQILGQKVEFLVSFYNNEISEKSEIFDDQFSVERPDGSNFTLKIRSTKLEDSAMYFCASSSPRGGAKDTQYFGPGTRLTVL.

The chain joins TRBV4-3 to TRBJ2-2; D gene uncertain. CDR1 and CDR2 from the germline V gene are LGHNA and YSLEER. This CDR3 region has 15 residues. Trimming took off 0 bases at V and 8 bases at J, with 13 bases between the two ends. The CDR3 DNA reads as TGCGCCAGCAGCCAAGAATCCGGCCACGAAGGGGAGCTGTTTTTT. Its protein product is CASSQESGHEGELFF.

The CDR3 DNA follows: TGTGCCAGCAGTGACTCGTTTGGTGAAGCTTTCTTT. As protein: CASSDSFGEAFF. The gene calls are TRBV6-4 and TRBJ1-1; no firm D call. V was trimmed by 0 bases and J by 7 bases, leaving 6 bases between them. This CDR3 comprises 12 residues. In germline, CDR1 is MRHNA, CDR2 SNTAGT.

This clonotype turned up a few times. The chain has TRBV5-1 and TRBJ2-2, with 8 bases fitting TRBD2. CDR3 length: 17 residues. Germline-derived CDR1 and CDR2 are SGHRS and YFSETQ. Trimming took 0 bases from V and 1 from J; bases not matched to a gene: 5. The CDR3 DNA follows: TGCGCCAGCAGCTTGGCCGGGGGGGCCTTGAACACCGGGGAGCTGTTTTTT. Amino acid sequence: CASSLAGGALNTGELFF.

The chain links TRBV9 to TRBJ2-3; D gene unclear. There are 16 residues in the CDR3. V shed 0 bases and J shed 0 bases, with 11 bases lying between them. The V gene's germline CDR1 is SGDLS and CDR2 YYNGEE. CDR3 nucleotide sequence: TGTGCCAGCAGCGTAGGTCCGCCTAGAAGCACAGATACGCAGTATTTT. Protein sequence: CASSVGPPRSTDTQYF.

This clonotype was seen more than once but under ten times. This chain uses TRBV28 with TRBJ1-5; unclear D gene. From germline, CDR1 is MDHEN and CDR2 SYDVKM. Trimming removed 7 bases from V and 4 bases from J, with 11 bases in between. The CDR3 is 13 amino acids. The CDR3 loop reads CASKAGWNQPQHF. CDR3 DNA sequence: TGTGCCAGCAAGGCGGGTTGGAATCAGCCCCAGCATTTT.

V gene TRBV12-3 or TRBV12-4 combines with J gene TRBJ1-5; D is uncertain. The CDR3 is 15 amino acids. The germline V and J ends were trimmed by 3 bases and 4 bases, with 13 bases remaining between them. This CDR3 is CASSFFGSANQPQHF. CDR3 nucleotide sequence: TGTGCCAGCAGTTTCTTCGGGTCCGCAAATCAGCCCCAGCATTTT.

This clonotype was found a few times. This chain joins TRBV29-1 and TRBJ2-7, with 8 bases lining up with TRBD1. Trimming removed 6 bases from V and 3 bases from J; junction bases left unmatched: 16. CDR1 and CDR2 (germline): SQVTM, ANQGSEA. CDR3 length equals 16 residues. CDR3 nucleotide sequence: TGCAGCGTACACGCAGGGGGCACAATCTTTGGCTACGAGCAGTACTTC. Translated: CSVHAGGTIFGYEQYF.

This clonotype was seen a few times. The chain is built from TRBV7-8 and TRBJ2-2; 7 bases are a match to TRBD2. Germline CDR1 reads SGHVS; CDR2 reads FQNEAQ. The length of the CDR3 is 18 residues. After removal of 0 bases from V and 2 bases from J, the junction contained 9 bases not matched to a gene. The CDR3 spells CASSLASRGDPNTGELFF. The CDR3 DNA sequence: TGTGCCAGCAGCTTAGCCAGCCGGGGGGACCCAAACACCGGGGAGCTGTTTTTT.

This clonotype was counted a few times. This chain links TRBV7-2 with TRBJ2-1; D gene ambiguous. The CDR3 is 15 amino acids. Trimming removed 2 bases at V and 0 bases at J, with 8 bases between. Germline V gene sequence: CDR1 SGHTA, CDR2 FQGNSA. Here the CDR3 reads CASSLYPISYNEQFF. CDR3 nucleotide sequence: TGTGCCAGCAGCTTATACCCCATCTCCTACAATGAGCAGTTCTTC.

The V gene is TRBV7-9, the J gene TRBJ1-2, with D perhaps TRBD1 (5 bases). This CDR3 has 15 residues. The germline V gene has CDR1 SEHNR and CDR2 FQNEAQ (reference sequence). Trimming shortened V by 5 bases and J by 4 bases, and 17 bases separated the two germline ends. DNA for the CDR3: TGTGCCAGCAGCGCAGGACCGGGGGGGGGCTATGGCTACACCTTC. It is translated as CASSAGPGGGYGYTF.

This chain joins TRBV6-5 and TRBJ2-1, with TRBD2 matching 7 bases. In germline, CDR1 is MNHEY, CDR2 SVGAGI. Unmatched junction bases numbered 18, after V lost 6 bases and J lost 7 bases. The CDR3 is 17 amino acids. The CDR3 DNA reads as TGTGCCAGCAGGTTACGAGCGGGGCTGCGATCCCTTAATGAGCAGTTCTTC. Amino acids: CASRLRAGLRSLNEQFF.

This clonotype has only a few counts. V usage is TRBV20-1 and J usage is TRBJ2-1; no clear D gene. The CDR3 spans 13 residues. V was clipped by 3 bases and J by 5 bases, with 11 bases between them. The germline gives CDR1 DFQATT, CDR2 SNEGSKA (reference sequence). The CDR3 here is CSASKATNNEQFF. CDR3 coding DNA: TGCAGTGCTAGCAAGGCTACAAACAATGAGCAGTTCTTC.